Listed below are T cell receptor beta chains from one sample, sequenced in a study of blood T cell repertoires in COVID-19. Repertoires were generated with immunoSEQ multiplex PCR, while TCRdb's copy carries only in-frame clones and drops some. The table shows roughly 200,000 clones, with more than 80% occurring only once. The sample was peripheral blood. The receptors stem from a man aged 50 to 60 with acute or convalescent COVID-19. CDR3s include the opening cysteine and the closing phenylalanine or tryptophan. Each record gives: D gene, J gene, V gene, CDR3 protein. D genes are given only for firm matches.

d_call: TRBD2
j_call: TRBJ2-1
v_call: TRBV5-1
cdr3_aa: CASSQGLAGMFNEQFF

d_call: TRBD1
j_call: TRBJ1-1
v_call: TRBV19
cdr3_aa: CASSRGGTGLMNTEAFF

d_call: .
j_call: TRBJ2-3
v_call: TRBV5-1
cdr3_aa: CASSSTFTDTQYF

d_call: TRBD1
j_call: TRBJ2-5
v_call: TRBV5-1
cdr3_aa: CASSRDRVETQYF

d_call: TRBD1
j_call: TRBJ2-7
v_call: TRBV18
cdr3_aa: CASSPWGQGLLPDEQYF

d_call: TRBD2
j_call: TRBJ2-3
v_call: TRBV30
cdr3_aa: CAWSERGGRSDTQYF

d_call: .
j_call: TRBJ2-7
v_call: TRBV11-2
cdr3_aa: CASSPDKHNSYEQYF

d_call: .
j_call: TRBJ2-7
v_call: TRBV14
cdr3_aa: CASSQYAGYEQYF

d_call: .
j_call: TRBJ2-1
v_call: TRBV27
cdr3_aa: CAFNFRLDRETCNEQFF

d_call: .
j_call: TRBJ2-1
v_call: TRBV5-1
cdr3_aa: CASSPGGDSPYNEQFF

d_call: TRBD1
j_call: TRBJ1-1
v_call: TRBV5-1
cdr3_aa: CASSRSPGTGYTEAFF

d_call: .
j_call: TRBJ1-4
v_call: TRBV18
cdr3_aa: CASSPGTEGKLFF

d_call: .
j_call: TRBJ1-5
v_call: TRBV20-1
cdr3_aa: CSVGNQPQHF

d_call: TRBD1
j_call: TRBJ2-4
v_call: TRBV19
cdr3_aa: CASRTGTGGVGIQYF

d_call: .
j_call: TRBJ2-3
v_call: TRBV18
cdr3_aa: CASSPQHSSTDTQYF

d_call: TRBD1
j_call: TRBJ2-5
v_call: TRBV2
cdr3_aa: CASSEAPGQGRETQYF

d_call: .
j_call: TRBJ2-2
v_call: TRBV5-1
cdr3_aa: CASSPRGPGELFF

d_call: TRBD2
j_call: TRBJ2-5
v_call: TRBV11-2
cdr3_aa: CASSFTSGRWGETQYF

d_call: TRBD1
j_call: TRBJ1-1
v_call: TRBV29-1
cdr3_aa: CSVVGRRGDEAFF

d_call: .
j_call: TRBJ2-1
v_call: TRBV2
cdr3_aa: CASSGFLGQKANEQFF

d_call: .
j_call: TRBJ2-1
v_call: TRBV5-6
cdr3_aa: CASSLGGSNEQFF

d_call: .
j_call: TRBJ2-6
v_call: TRBV7-9
cdr3_aa: CASRPQGPGANVLTF

d_call: .
j_call: TRBJ1-1
v_call: TRBV6-2/TRBV6-3
cdr3_aa: CASSFTLNTEAFF

d_call: TRBD2
j_call: TRBJ2-5
v_call: TRBV13
cdr3_aa: CASSLAGGETQYF

d_call: TRBD1
j_call: TRBJ2-3
v_call: TRBV6-2/TRBV6-3
cdr3_aa: CASSYPTGVKVDTQYF

d_call: TRBD2
j_call: TRBJ2-7
v_call: TRBV7-6
cdr3_aa: CASSPSSGSRDEQYF

d_call: .
j_call: TRBJ2-3
v_call: TRBV7-8
cdr3_aa: CASNPSRGARTDTQYF

d_call: .
j_call: TRBJ1-5
v_call: TRBV19
cdr3_aa: CASEPVGQGTHQPQHF

d_call: .
j_call: TRBJ2-3
v_call: TRBV5-3
cdr3_aa: CARPLRTGTSLYPYTDTQYF

d_call: .
j_call: TRBJ1-4
v_call: TRBV7-9
cdr3_aa: CASSLQGGTNEKLFF

d_call: .
j_call: TRBJ2-1
v_call: TRBV6-5
cdr3_aa: CASSTDLTNEQFF

d_call: .
j_call: TRBJ2-1
v_call: TRBV7-2
cdr3_aa: CASSLLGGHYNEQFF

d_call: TRBD1
j_call: TRBJ1-3
v_call: TRBV14
cdr3_aa: CASSPGQGSLGNTIYF

d_call: .
j_call: TRBJ2-3
v_call: TRBV5-1
cdr3_aa: CASSLERASTDTQYF

d_call: TRBD2
j_call: TRBJ2-1
v_call: TRBV18
cdr3_aa: CASSRPAGAYNEQFF

d_call: .
j_call: TRBJ1-4
v_call: TRBV7-9
cdr3_aa: CASSPKAGKNEKLFF

d_call: TRBD2
j_call: TRBJ2-3
v_call: TRBV4-3
cdr3_aa: CASSQGLAGGQADTQYF

d_call: .
j_call: TRBJ1-2
v_call: TRBV28
cdr3_aa: CASSSTHYGYTF

d_call: .
j_call: TRBJ2-2
v_call: TRBV19
cdr3_aa: CASSRLTNTGELFF

d_call: .
j_call: TRBJ1-1
v_call: TRBV6-2/TRBV6-3
cdr3_aa: CASSWRLNTEAFF

d_call: TRBD1
j_call: TRBJ1-5
v_call: TRBV6-4
cdr3_aa: CARIDLQGAESQPQHF

d_call: TRBD2
j_call: TRBJ2-1
v_call: TRBV2
cdr3_aa: CASSVAGGYNEQFF

d_call: .
j_call: TRBJ2-2
v_call: TRBV4-1
cdr3_aa: CASSLAFGASGAGELFF

d_call: .
j_call: TRBJ1-4
v_call: TRBV4-1
cdr3_aa: CASSHHLQTNEKLFF

d_call: TRBD1
j_call: TRBJ1-4
v_call: TRBV28
cdr3_aa: CASSHGQGTEKLFF